This T cell receptor (beta chain) is from a study of tumor-infiltrating lymphocytes in primary liver carcinoma. About the study: Donors had hepatocellular carcinoma or combined HCC and intrahepatic cholangiocarcinoma.

As regards this clonotype: No antigen is known for it.

The V gene's germline CDR1 is MNHNS and CDR2 SASEGT. The CDR3 spans 15 residues. With a constant-region primer, TCR beta cDNA was made from 400 to 550 ng of total RNA. Libraries of TCR beta came from three nested multiplex PCR rounds with slightly modified ARM-PCR. Rounds one and two of PCR, each of 9 to 11 cycles, were primed with TRBV1-TRBV30 forward primers and a C-beta reverse primer. A single record per CDR3 protein comes from TCRdb applying MiXCR to the multiplex PCR reads. The profile shows some 320,000 distinct CDR3 sequences, 65% of them singletons. The source of the blood RNA was unsorted whole blood, and germline DNA was extracted as well. Study-wide results and limits: A significantly higher top-250-clone fraction was recorded for tumors than for blood (p = 0.039). Between tumor regions, pairs overlapped more than tumor-adjacent and tumor-blood pairs did.

The chain joins TRBV6-1 to TRBJ2-2; D is perhaps TRBD1 or TRBD2 (6 bases each). Sequenced input: peripheral blood. The origin of this receptor is a man between 40 and 49 years old with primary liver carcinoma and hepatitis B virus infection. The CDR3 nucleotides read TGTATCAGCAGGGTGACTTTAGGGGGGACCGGGGAGCTGTTTTTT. Its protein is CISRVTLGGTGELFF.